The rows below give T cell receptor beta chains drawn from one sample of a study of blood T cell repertoires in COVID-19. The repertoire was sequenced with immunoSEQ multiplex PCR; TCRdb's copy has only in-frame clones and lacks some. The sample consists of some 30,000 clones, around nine tenths of them appearing once. Sequences were obtained from peripheral blood. These receptors all stem from a man between 65 and 85 years old with active or convalescent COVID-19. Each CDR3 is given with its conserved first and last residue. Fields, in order: CDR3 length, V gene, CDR3 protein.

len: 15; v_gene: TRBV9; CDR3aa: CASSPSGSSTDTQYF
len: 13; v_gene: TRBV12-3/TRBV12-4; CDR3aa: CASSPGGRYEQYF
len: 14; v_gene: TRBV6-5; CDR3aa: CASSPRQGFAGYTF
len: 16; v_gene: TRBV2; CDR3aa: CASSVWAGRENDEQYF
len: 12; v_gene: TRBV7-8; CDR3aa: CASSPSIQPQHF
len: 15; v_gene: TRBV6-6; CDR3aa: CASSGAGDFTYEQYF
len: 15; v_gene: TRBV6-6; CDR3aa: CASRPTAGGTDTQYF
len: 14; v_gene: TRBV11-2; CDR3aa: CASSLTRDSYGYTF
len: 16; v_gene: TRBV4-3; CDR3aa: CASSRDSGGGTGELFF
len: 18; v_gene: TRBV14; CDR3aa: CASSQDRQGPPVDNEQFF
len: 15; v_gene: TRBV7-9; CDR3aa: CASSLGRGSYNEQFF
len: 19; v_gene: TRBV9; CDR3aa: CASSVAGTSGRRRTDTQYF
len: 16; v_gene: TRBV6-6; CDR3aa: CASRGTGGASYNEQFF
len: 15; v_gene: TRBV30; CDR3aa: CAWRHGGSGANVLTF
len: 18; v_gene: TRBV15; CDR3aa: CATSNEFERGGPPGTQYF
len: 13; v_gene: TRBV7-9; CDR3aa: CASSQDRNTEAFF
len: 15; v_gene: TRBV30; CDR3aa: CAWSRPSGEAYEQYF
len: 17; v_gene: TRBV5-6; CDR3aa: CASSRPGAGQNTGELFF
len: 16; v_gene: TRBV11-1; CDR3aa: CASSLEGQGLIGELFF
len: 14; v_gene: TRBV5-1; CDR3aa: CASSLAGRTDTQYF
len: 15; v_gene: TRBV2; CDR3aa: CASRWGQGAQDTQYF
len: 13; v_gene: TRBV3-1/TRBV3-2; CDR3aa: CASSLRGLNEQYF
len: 12; v_gene: TRBV15; CDR3aa: CATTRAYNEQFF
len: 15; v_gene: TRBV24-1; CDR3aa: CATSDSRDYQETQYF
len: 16; v_gene: TRBV7-3; CDR3aa: CASSFLGGASTDTQYF
len: 16; v_gene: TRBV6-6; CDR3aa: CASSTSAGLALNEQFF
len: 12; v_gene: TRBV7-9; CDR3aa: CASSFGHPEAFF
len: 18; v_gene: TRBV18; CDR3aa: CASSPDFLGASNTGELFF
len: 13; v_gene: TRBV6-5; CDR3aa: CASRTAGTTEAFF
len: 14; v_gene: TRBV3-1/TRBV3-2; CDR3aa: CASSHTGLTYEQYF
len: 13; v_gene: TRBV9; CDR3aa: CASSPHWGGEQYF
len: 12; v_gene: TRBV19; CDR3aa: CASSISGDEQFF
len: 16; v_gene: TRBV5-1; CDR3aa: CASSRLGTQGNNEQFF
len: 14; v_gene: TRBV5-4; CDR3aa: CASSLAVAGDTQYF
len: 14; v_gene: TRBV29-1; CDR3aa: CSVELGQGPDTQYF
len: 17; v_gene: TRBV6-2/TRBV6-3; CDR3aa: CASSYSPGGAQLYGYTF
len: 15; v_gene: TRBV25-1; CDR3aa: CASSEDSESHRVLTF
len: 15; v_gene: TRBV28; CDR3aa: CASNPRTGRHEKLFF
len: 17; v_gene: TRBV3-1/TRBV3-2; CDR3aa: CASSQDLQRRDYNEQFF
len: 13; v_gene: TRBV11-3; CDR3aa: CASSTSGYNEQFF
len: 15; v_gene: TRBV19; CDR3aa: CASSPTPGLYIGYTF
len: 15; v_gene: TRBV5-1; CDR3aa: CASSLGATINHEQFF
len: 14; v_gene: TRBV5-1; CDR3aa: CASSSYYRSYEQYF